This T cell receptor beta chain was identified during a study of CXCR3-negative and CXCR3-positive naive CD8 T cells (dated by TCRdb to between 2018 and 2021). Regarding the study in general: In total, around 140 million TRB reads were obtained, or roughly 1.5 +/- 0.3 million reads per library. Data from some twelve donors, pooled across two independent experiments, went into the diversity and physicochemical repertoire analyses. For the TRBV-TRBJ cluster analysis, the naive subsets came from 5 donors, while the memory cells came from 3 donors.

For every CD8+ T cell subset, over 250,000 cells were flow-sorted straight into RLT lysis buffer, and each subset was sorted in triplicate. Using standard density gradient centrifugation, peripheral blood mononuclear cells were isolated from buffy coats. An RNeasy Mini Kit was used to extract total RNA from the sorted cells. The CDR3 goes from the cysteine to the phenylalanine over 14 residues. No DNA accompanies this entry. The CDR1 and CDR2 encoded by the germline V gene are SGHRS and YFSETQ. The full study reports these points: Surface CD5, linked to self-reactivity in mice, was comparable between naive subsets; TCR interaction strength was therefore also inferred from TRB CDR3 physicochemical properties. Similar TRBV-TRBJ usage was shown by naive CXCR3-negative and CXCR3-positive cells from the same donor, whereas distinct patterns were shown by memory cells. Comparably high repertoire diversity was found in both naive subsets, whereas much lower repertoire diversity was found in memory CD8+ T cells. Freshly isolated PBMCs were used for most assays because CXCR3 expression partially decreased after cryopreservation.

For this clonotype: Its binding antigen is unknown.

Sequenced using a NextSeq 550. The Human TCR Profiling Kit (MiLaboratory) was used to make UMI-labeled 5' RACE TRB cDNA libraries. The full amount of extracted RNA was used for cDNA synthesis, and the full amount of resulting cDNA was used for PCR amplification. Libraries were prepared in parallel with an identical number of PCR cycles. On the study's bioinformatics: MIGEC and MiXCR extracted about 49,000 +/- 11,000 unique UMI-labeled TRB cDNA molecules per library, requiring at least two reads per UMI. On average, each library contained about 40,000 +/- 10,000 functional in-frame TRB CDR3 nucleotide clonotypes without stop codons. After downsampling to 5000 UMI-labeled TRB molecules per sample, diversity metrics such as normalized Shannon-Wiener and Chao1 were calculated in VDJtools. For the central five CDR3 residues, VDJtools calculated physicochemical properties weighted by clonotype size, namely interaction energy, strength, volume and Kidera factor 4. TCRdb reprocessed the reads and provides one entry for every CDR3 protein sequence; no DNA is given. TCRdb's processing, not the authors' own work, is the source of the V and J calls. This sample's records show tens of thousands of distinct CDR3 sequences. The top ten clones comprise 10% to 13% of the sample.

The sequence derives from a human donor in good health. Some clones in this sample may be carry-over from other donors' samples. The sequenced material came from memory CD8+ T cells from blood. The cell subset or site tag for this specimen amounts to: conventional CD8+ memory T cells (TMEM), sorted as controls. The chain is encoded by TRBV5-1 joined to TRBJ2-7; TCRdb reports TRBD2, a call that lacks DNA to check it against. The CDR3 region reads CASSTTSGRMEQYF.